The 22 T cell receptor beta chains below come from one sample, sequenced in a study of blood T cell repertoires in COVID-19. Sequencing used immunoSEQ multiplex PCR; TCRdb keeps in-frame clones, though not all of them. The sample holds 30,000 to 35,000 clones, 78% seen once. Sequencing was done on a sample of peripheral blood. Receptors were obtained from an older man with acute or convalescent COVID-19.

This clone is a singleton in its sample. The germline gene is not matched at one end of the junction; a read error may be the cause. The chain recombines TRBV7-9 with TRBJ2-7; TRBD2 aligns across 9 bases. CDR3 size: 11 residues. Germline CDR1 is SEHNR and CDR2 is FQNEAQ (reference sequence). This chain's CDR3 is CASSLEGLANF. For the CDR3, the DNA is TGTGCCAGCAGCTTAGAGGGACTAGCAAACTTC.

This clone was seen a handful of times. The CDR3 reads CASSPYPRISNQPQHF. CDR3 sequence (DNA): TGTGCCAGTAGTCCGTATCCCAGAATTAGCAATCAGCCCCAGCATTTT. J is TRBJ1-5 and V is TRBV19, with unresolved D. Trimming left V 5 bases short and J 0 bases short, with 14 bases between. CDR1 is LNHDA, CDR2 SQIVND, per germline (reference sequence). The CDR3 contains 16 residues.

This chain uses TRBV19 with TRBJ1-1, with D perhaps matching TRBD1 (5 bases). The CDR3 is 13 amino acids. Between the trimmed V and J ends, which lost 9 bases and 0 bases, there was a span of 11 bases. Germline V lookup: CDR1 LNHDA, CDR2 SQIVND (reference sequence). The CDR3 spells CASGTGLNTEAFF. The CDR3 nucleotides read TGTGCCAGCGGGACTGGATTGAACACTGAAGCTTTCTTT. Full variable domain (remainder filled in from reference TRBV19 and TRBJ1-1): DGGITQSPKYLFRKEGQNVTLSCEQNLNHDAMYWYRQDPGQGLRLIYYSQIVNDFQKGDIAEGYSVSREKKESFPLTVTSAQKNPTAFYLCASGTGLNTEAFFGQGTRLTVV.

This sequence joins TRBV9 and TRBJ2-1, with 8 nucleotides matching TRBD2. The trim removed 0 bases at V and 4 bases at J, leaving 3 bases unmatched. This CDR3 has 15 amino acids. Germline CDR1 reads SGDLS; CDR2 reads YYNGEE. CDR3 sequence reads: CASSVASGGYNEQFF. CDR3 nucleotide sequence: TGTGCCAGCAGCGTAGCAAGCGGGGGATACAATGAGCAGTTCTTC.

This clone showed up just a few times. This chain links TRBV11-2 with TRBJ1-3; TRBD1 might be the D (5 bases). The CDR3 extends over 15 amino acids. V was cut by 4 bases and J by 2 bases, with 12 bases left in between. Germline V gene lookup returns CDR1 SGHAT and CDR2 FQNNGV. The CDR3 sequence: CASSYYRGTGNTIYF. The CDR3 region has the DNA TGTGCCAGCAGCTACTATAGGGGTACTGGAAACACCATATATTTT.

The CDR3 bases are TGTGCCAGTAGCGGGATTACCCCCTCTCAGCCCCAGCATTTT. Translated, it gives CASSGITPSQPQHF. J is TRBJ1-5 and V is TRBV19, with D uncertain. The CDR3 runs to 14 residues. Per germline, CDR1 LNHDA and CDR2 SQIVND (reference sequence). V lost 6 bases and J 6 bases, leaving 15 bases between the germline ends.

The gene calls are TRBV18 and TRBJ1-1; 8 bases map to TRBD1. Per the germline V gene, CDR1 is KGHSH and CDR2 is LQKENI. The junction had 5 bases not matched to a gene; V was cut back by 2 bases and J by 6 bases. This CDR3 is built from 14 residues. CDR3 nucleotide sequence: TGTGCCAGCTCACCAACAGGGGGAAGTGCTGAAGCTTTCTTT. As protein: CASSPTGGSAEAFF.

This clone was recorded only once. V gene TRBV10-3 combines with J gene TRBJ1-2; 9 bases are a match to TRBD1. CDR1 is ENHRY and CDR2 is SYGVKD in the germline V gene. Losses at the gene ends were 7 bases for V and 8 bases for J; bases not matched to a gene: 11. The length of the CDR3 is 14 residues. The CDR3 protein is CAINPGQGLQGYTF. The DNA of the CDR3 is TGTGCCATCAATCCGGGACAGGGATTGCAAGGCTACACCTTC.

The rearrangement links TRBV7-9 to TRBJ1-1, with TRBD1 matching 7 bases. Germline V gene sequence: CDR1 SEHNR, CDR2 FQNEAQ (reference sequence). This CDR3 comprises 14 residues. The ends lost 5 bases at V and 0 bases at J; junction bases unmatched: 3. CDR3 residues: CASSRDSMNTEAFF. CDR3 sequence (DNA): TGTGCCAGCAGCCGGGACAGTATGAACACTGAAGCTTTCTTT.

The chain links TRBV7-9 to TRBJ1-1; 7 positions agree with TRBD1. Germline lookup yields CDR1 SEHNR and CDR2 FQNEAQ (reference sequence). V was pared by 1 base and J by 8 bases, with 13 bases of the junction left unmatched. The CDR3 has 16 residues. The CDR3 DNA is TGTGCCAGCAGCTTAGGAAGAGGGGGCAGGAGGACCGAAGCTTTCTTT. It yields the protein CASSLGRGGRRTEAFF. Full variable domain (rest looked up from reference TRBV7-9 and TRBJ1-1): DTGVSQNPRHKITKRGQNVTFRCDPISEHNRLYWYRQTLGQGPEFLTYFQNEAQLEKSRLLSDRFSAERPKGSFSTLEIQRTEQGDSAMYLCASSLGRGGRRTEAFFGQGTRLTVV.

The genes are TRBV28 and TRBJ1-1; 9 positions match TRBD1. V was pared by 4 bases and J by 5 bases, with 5 bases of the junction left unmatched. CDR3 size: 14 residues. Germline V CDR1 and CDR2: MDHEN, SYDVKM. The CDR3 reads CASSSGQGRTEAFF. CDR3 bases: TGTGCCAGCAGTTCCGGACAGGGGAGAACTGAAGCTTTCTTT.

The chain has TRBV19 and TRBJ1-4; D may be TRBD1 (6 bases). Trimming left V 6 bases short and J 8 bases short, with 16 bases between. This CDR3 region has 14 residues. CDR1 and CDR2 from the germline V gene are LNHDA and SQIVND (reference sequence). The CDR3 DNA follows: TGTGCCAGTAGCTTTCTGGGGGCTGGGGAAAAACTGTTTTTT. Translation gives CASSFLGAGEKLFF.

The CDR3 sequence is CASNPNSGGRNEQYF. The CDR3 DNA follows: TGCGCCAGCAATCCGAATAGCGGGGGGAGAAACGAGCAGTACTTC. The J gene is TRBJ2-7, the V gene TRBV4-1, with 10 nucleotides matching TRBD2. This CDR3 is built from 15 residues. Germline trimming cut 7 bases from V and 5 bases from J; bases unmatched to any gene: 11. Germline CDR1 MGHRA, CDR2 YSYEKL.

This clone occurred once. The chain recombines TRBV10-2 with TRBJ1-1; 7 bases line up with TRBD1. Germline V gene sequence: CDR1 WSHSY, CDR2 SAAADI. The CDR3 covers 13 residues. The junction had 5 bases not matched to a gene; V was cut back by 6 bases and J by 4 bases. The DNA of the CDR3 is TGCGCCAGCAGGGACAGGTGGGGCACTGAAGCTTTCTTT. It encodes CASRDRWGTEAFF.

The chain couples TRBV6-2 or TRBV6-3 to TRBJ1-1; no clear D. Deletions cut 0 bases from V and 5 bases from J, with 10 bases between. Germline CDR1 and CDR2: MNHEY and SVGEGT. The CDR3 covers 14 residues. The CDR3 DNA sequence: TGTGCCAGCAGTTACTCGTTCCGAGTTACTGAAGCTTTCTTT. Translation: CASSYSFRVTEAFF.

The rearrangement links TRBV18 to TRBJ2-2; 8 bases match TRBD2. This CDR3 region has 13 residues. From germline, CDR1 is KGHSH and CDR2 LQKENI. V was clipped by 10 bases and J by 1 base; unmatched bases: 2. The CDR3: CATTSGNTGELFF. The CDR3 region has the DNA TGTGCCACCACTAGCGGGAACACCGGGGAGCTGTTTTTT.

This rearrangement joins TRBV25-1 to TRBJ1-2, with TRBD1 identical over 7 bases. V trimming: 2 bases; J trimming: 5 bases; junction bases outside the gene matches: 5. Germline CDR1 is MGHDK and CDR2 is SYGVNS. The CDR3 is made up of 14 amino acids. Here the CDR3 reads CASSEAGGEYGYTF. In nucleotides, the CDR3 is TGTGCCAGCAGTGAAGCAGGGGGTGAATATGGCTACACCTTC.

The J gene is TRBJ1-2, the V gene TRBV6-5; D may be TRBD1 (6 bases). Germline V gene lookup returns CDR1 MNHEY and CDR2 SVGAGI. The CDR3 length is 13 residues. Trimming left V 5 bases short and J 4 bases short, with 11 bases between. The CDR3 protein is CASSRRGGYGYTF. CDR3 bases: TGTGCCAGCAGTCGCAGGGGCGGCTATGGCTACACCTTC.

This chain connects TRBV21-1 to TRBJ1-5; TRBD1 is taken as the D call from the table, unchecked against the DNA. TRBV21-1 is annotated as a pseudogene. The CDR3 is made up of 17 amino acids. The CDR3 DNA follows: TGTGCCAGCAGCTACCACAGGGGTTGGGGAAGCAATCAGCCCCAGCATTTT. Translating it yields CASSYHRGWGSNQPQHF.

This chain connects TRBV27 to TRBJ2-3; TRBD2 might be the D (6 bases). Trimming cost V 3 bases and J 2 bases, with 12 bases left between them. This CDR3 has 15 residues. Germline values: CDR1 MNHEY, CDR2 SMNVEV (reference sequence). CDR3 sequence: CASSLRGPDTDTQYF. The CDR3 DNA reads as TGTGCCAGCAGTTTGCGGGGACCGGACACAGATACGCAGTATTTT.

The chain is built from TRBV20-1 and TRBJ2-7; D possibly corresponds to TRBD1 (6 bases). V was shortened by 3 bases and J by 4 bases, with 13 bases between the two germline ends. Germline V gene lookup returns CDR1 DFQATT and CDR2 SNEGSKA (reference sequence). This CDR3 contains 13 residues. CDR3 in amino acids: CSASSGEGYEQYF. The DNA of the CDR3 is TGCAGTGCTAGTTCAGGGGAAGGGTACGAGCAGTACTTC.

The genes are TRBV5-1 and TRBJ2-3; TRBD2 aligns across 10 bases. Looked up from germline, CDR1 is SGHRS and CDR2 is YFSETQ. The CDR3 covers 17 residues. J was trimmed by 5 bases and V by 0 bases; bases with no gene match: 9. The chain's CDR3 is CASSLAALAGAGDTQYF. The DNA for the CDR3 is TGCGCCAGCAGCTTGGCCGCGCTAGCGGGGGCGGGAGATACGCAGTATTTT.